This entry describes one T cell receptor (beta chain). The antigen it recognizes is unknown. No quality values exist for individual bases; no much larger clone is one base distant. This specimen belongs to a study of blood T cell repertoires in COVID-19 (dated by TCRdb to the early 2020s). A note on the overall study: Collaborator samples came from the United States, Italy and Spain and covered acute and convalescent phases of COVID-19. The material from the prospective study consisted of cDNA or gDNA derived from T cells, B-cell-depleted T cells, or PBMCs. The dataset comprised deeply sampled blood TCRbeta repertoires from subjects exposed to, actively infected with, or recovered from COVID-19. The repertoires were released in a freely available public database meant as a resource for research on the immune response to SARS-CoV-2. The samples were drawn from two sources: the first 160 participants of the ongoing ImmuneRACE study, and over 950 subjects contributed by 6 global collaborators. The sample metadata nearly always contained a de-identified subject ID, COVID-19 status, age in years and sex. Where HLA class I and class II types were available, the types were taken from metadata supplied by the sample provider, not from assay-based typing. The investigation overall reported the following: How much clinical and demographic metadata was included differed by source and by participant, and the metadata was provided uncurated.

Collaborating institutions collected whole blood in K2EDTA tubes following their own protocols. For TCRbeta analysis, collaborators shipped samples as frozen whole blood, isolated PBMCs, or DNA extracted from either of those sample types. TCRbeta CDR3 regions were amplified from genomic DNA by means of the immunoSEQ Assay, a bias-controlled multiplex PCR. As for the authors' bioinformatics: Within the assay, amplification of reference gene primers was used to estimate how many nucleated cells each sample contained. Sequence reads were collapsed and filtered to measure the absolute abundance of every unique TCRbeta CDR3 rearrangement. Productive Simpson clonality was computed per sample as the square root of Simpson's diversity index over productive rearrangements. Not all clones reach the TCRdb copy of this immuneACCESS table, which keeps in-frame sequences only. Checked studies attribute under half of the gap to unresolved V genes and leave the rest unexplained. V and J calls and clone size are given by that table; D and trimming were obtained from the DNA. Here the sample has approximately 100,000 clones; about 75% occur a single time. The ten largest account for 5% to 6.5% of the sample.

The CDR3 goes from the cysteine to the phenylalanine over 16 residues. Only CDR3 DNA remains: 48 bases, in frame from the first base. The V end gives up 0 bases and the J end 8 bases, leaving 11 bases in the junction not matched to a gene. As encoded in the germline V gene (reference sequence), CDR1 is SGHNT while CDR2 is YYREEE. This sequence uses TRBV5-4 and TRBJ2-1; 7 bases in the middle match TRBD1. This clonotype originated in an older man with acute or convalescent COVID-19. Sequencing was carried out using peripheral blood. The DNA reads TGTGCCAGCAGCTTGGTGACAGGGCCAGCCGGCTATGAGCAGTTCTTC. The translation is CASSLVTGPAGYEQFF.